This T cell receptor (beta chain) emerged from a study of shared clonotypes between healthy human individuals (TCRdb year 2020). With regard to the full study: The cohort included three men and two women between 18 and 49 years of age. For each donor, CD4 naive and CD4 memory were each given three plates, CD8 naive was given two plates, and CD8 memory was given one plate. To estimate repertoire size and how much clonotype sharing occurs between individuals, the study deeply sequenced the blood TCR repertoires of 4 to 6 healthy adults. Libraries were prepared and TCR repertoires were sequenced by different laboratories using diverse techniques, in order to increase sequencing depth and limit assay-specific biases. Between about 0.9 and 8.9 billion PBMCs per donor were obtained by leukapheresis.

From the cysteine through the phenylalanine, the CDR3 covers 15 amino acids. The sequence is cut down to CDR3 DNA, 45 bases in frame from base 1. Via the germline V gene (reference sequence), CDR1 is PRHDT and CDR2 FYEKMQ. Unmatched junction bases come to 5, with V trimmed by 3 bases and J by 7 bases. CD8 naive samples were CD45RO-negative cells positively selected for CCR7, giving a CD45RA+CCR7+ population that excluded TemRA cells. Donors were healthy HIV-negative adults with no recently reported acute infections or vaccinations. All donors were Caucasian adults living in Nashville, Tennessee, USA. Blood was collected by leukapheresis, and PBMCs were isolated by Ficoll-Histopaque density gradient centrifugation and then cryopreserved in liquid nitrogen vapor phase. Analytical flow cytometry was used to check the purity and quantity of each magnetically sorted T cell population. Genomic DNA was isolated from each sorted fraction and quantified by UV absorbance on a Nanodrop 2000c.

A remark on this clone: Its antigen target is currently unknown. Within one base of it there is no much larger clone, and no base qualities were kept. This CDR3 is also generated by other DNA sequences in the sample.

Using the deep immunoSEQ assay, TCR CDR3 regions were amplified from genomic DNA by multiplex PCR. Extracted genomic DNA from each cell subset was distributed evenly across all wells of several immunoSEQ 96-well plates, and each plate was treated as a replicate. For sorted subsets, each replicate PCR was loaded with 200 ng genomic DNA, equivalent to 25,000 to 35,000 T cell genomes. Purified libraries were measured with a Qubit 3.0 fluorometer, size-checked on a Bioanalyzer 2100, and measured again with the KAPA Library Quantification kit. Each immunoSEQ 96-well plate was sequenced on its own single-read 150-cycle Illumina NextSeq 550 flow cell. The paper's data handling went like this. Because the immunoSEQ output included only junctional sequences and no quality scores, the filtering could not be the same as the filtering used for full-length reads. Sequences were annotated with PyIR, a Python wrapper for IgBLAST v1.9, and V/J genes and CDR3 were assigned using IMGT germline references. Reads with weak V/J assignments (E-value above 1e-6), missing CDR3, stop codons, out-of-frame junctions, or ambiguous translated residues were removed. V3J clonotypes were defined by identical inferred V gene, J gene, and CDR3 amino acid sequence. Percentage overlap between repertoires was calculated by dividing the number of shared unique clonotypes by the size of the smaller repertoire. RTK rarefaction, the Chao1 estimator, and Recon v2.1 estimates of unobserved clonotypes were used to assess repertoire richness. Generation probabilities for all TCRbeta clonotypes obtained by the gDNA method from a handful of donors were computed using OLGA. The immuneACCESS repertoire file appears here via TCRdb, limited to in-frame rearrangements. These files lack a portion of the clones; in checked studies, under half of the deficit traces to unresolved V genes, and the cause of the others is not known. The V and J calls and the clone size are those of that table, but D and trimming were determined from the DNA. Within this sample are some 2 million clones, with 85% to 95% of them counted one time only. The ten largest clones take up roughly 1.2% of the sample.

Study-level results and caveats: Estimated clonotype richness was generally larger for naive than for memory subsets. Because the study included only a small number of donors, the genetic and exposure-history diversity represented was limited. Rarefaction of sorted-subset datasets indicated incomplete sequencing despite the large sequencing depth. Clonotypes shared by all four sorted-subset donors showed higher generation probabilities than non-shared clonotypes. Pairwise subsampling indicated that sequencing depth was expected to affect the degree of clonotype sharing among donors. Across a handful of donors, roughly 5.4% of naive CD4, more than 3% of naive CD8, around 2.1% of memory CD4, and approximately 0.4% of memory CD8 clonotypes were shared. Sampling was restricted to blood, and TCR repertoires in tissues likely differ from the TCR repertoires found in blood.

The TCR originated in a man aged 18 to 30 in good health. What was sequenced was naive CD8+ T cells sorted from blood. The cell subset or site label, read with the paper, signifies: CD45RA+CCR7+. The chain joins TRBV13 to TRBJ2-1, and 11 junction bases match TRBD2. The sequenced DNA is TGTGCCAGCAGCTTTAGGACTAGCGGGTCTAATGAGCAGTTCTTC. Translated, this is CASSFRTSGSNEQFF.